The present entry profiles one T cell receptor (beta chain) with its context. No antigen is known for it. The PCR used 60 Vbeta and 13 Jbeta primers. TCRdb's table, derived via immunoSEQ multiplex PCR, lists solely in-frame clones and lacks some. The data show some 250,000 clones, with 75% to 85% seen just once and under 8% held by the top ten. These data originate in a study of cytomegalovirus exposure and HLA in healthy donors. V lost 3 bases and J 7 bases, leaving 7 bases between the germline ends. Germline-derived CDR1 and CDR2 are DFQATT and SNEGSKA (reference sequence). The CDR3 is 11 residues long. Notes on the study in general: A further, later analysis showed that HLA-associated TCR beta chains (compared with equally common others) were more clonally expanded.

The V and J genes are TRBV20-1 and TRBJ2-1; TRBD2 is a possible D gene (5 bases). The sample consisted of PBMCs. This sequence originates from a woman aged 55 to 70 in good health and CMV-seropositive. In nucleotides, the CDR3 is TGCAGTGCTAGGGGCGGGAATGAGCAGTTCTTC. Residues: CSARGGNEQFF.